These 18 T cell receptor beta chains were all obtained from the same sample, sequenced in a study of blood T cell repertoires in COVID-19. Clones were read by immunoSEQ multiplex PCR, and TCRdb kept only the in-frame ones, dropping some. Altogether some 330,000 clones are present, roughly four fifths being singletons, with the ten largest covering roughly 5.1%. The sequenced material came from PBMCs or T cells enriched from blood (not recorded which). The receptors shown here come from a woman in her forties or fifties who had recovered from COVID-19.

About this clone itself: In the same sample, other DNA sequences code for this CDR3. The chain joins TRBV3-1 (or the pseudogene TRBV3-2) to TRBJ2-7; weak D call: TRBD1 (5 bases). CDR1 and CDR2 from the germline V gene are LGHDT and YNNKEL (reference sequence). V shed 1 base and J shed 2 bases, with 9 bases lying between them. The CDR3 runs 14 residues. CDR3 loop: CASSQGQGPYEQYF. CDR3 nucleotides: TGTGCCAGCAGCCAAGGTCAGGGCCCCTACGAGCAGTACTTC.

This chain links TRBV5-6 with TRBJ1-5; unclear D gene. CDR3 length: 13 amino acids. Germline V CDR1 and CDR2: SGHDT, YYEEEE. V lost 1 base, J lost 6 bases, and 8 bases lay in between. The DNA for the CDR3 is TGTGCCAGCAGCTTGTCGGGGATTCAGCCCCAGCATTTT. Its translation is CASSLSGIQPQHF.

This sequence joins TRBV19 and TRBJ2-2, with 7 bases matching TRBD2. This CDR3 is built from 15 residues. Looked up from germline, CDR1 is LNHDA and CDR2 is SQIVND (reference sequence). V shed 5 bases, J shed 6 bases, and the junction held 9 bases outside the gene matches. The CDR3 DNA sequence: TGTGCCAGTAGTCCTACGGGACTACGGGCCGGGGAGCTGTTTTTT. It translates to CASSPTGLRAGELFF.

For the CDR3, the DNA is TGTGCCAGCAGTGTCTCCGGACAGATCCAAGCTAACTATGGCTACACCTTC. It yields the protein CASSVSGQIQANYGYTF. The V call is TRBV25-1, the J call TRBJ1-2; D possibly corresponds to TRBD1 (6 bases). The CDR3 is 17 amino acids. With 4 bases removed from V and 0 bases from J, the gap between germline ends came to 18 bases. Germline assignment: CDR1 MGHDK and CDR2 SYGVNS.

The CDR3 bases are TGTGCCAGCAGCAGATCGGGAACCGGTAATGAAAAACTGTTTTTT. This encodes CASSRSGTGNEKLFF. J is TRBJ1-4 and V is TRBV6-5; D unresolved. The CDR3 covers 15 residues. V was pared by 6 bases and J by 4 bases, with 15 bases between. From germline, CDR1 is MNHEY and CDR2 SVGAGI.

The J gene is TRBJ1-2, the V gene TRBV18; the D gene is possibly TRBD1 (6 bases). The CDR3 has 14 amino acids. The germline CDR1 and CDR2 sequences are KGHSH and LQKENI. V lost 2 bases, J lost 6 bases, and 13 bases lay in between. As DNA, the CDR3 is TGTGCCAGCTCACCAAACAGGGAGGGGAATGGCTACACCTTC. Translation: CASSPNREGNGYTF.

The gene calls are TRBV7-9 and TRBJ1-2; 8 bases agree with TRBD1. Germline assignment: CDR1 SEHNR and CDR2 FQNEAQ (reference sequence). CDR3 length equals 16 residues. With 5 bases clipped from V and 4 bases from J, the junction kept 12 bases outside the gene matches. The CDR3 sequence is CASSPRGPNPLYGYTF. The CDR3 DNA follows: TGTGCCAGCAGCCCCAGGGGGCCCAACCCCCTCTATGGCTACACCTTC.

DNA of the CDR3: TGTGCCAGCAGCTACGAGGGTAACTATGGCTACACCTTC. Translation gives CASSYEGNYGYTF. V and J are TRBV11-2 and TRBJ1-2; unclear D gene. The germline gives CDR1 SGHAT, CDR2 FQNNGV. The ends were cut back, 4 bases at V and 1 base at J, with 7 bases in the middle. The CDR3 loop spans 13 amino acids.

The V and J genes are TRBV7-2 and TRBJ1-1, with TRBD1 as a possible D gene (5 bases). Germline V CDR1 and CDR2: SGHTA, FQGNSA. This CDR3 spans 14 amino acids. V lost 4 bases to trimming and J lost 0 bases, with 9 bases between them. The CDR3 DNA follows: TGTGCCAGCAGCTCGGGGGTCCTGAACACTGAAGCTTTCTTT. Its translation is CASSSGVLNTEAFF.

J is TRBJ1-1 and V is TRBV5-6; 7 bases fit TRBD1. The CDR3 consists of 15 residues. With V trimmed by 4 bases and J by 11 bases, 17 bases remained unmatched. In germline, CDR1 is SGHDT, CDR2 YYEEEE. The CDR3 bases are TGTGCCAGCAGCCCCTGGTCCTCAGGGGGTGTGGAGGCTTTCTTT. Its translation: CASSPWSSGGVEAFF.

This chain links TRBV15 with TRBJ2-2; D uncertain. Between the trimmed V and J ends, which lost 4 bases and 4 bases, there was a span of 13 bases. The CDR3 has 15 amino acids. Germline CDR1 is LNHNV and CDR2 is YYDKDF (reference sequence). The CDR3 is CATSKGGSGTGELFF. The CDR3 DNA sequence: TGTGCCACCAGCAAAGGTGGTTCGGGCACCGGGGAGCTGTTTTTT. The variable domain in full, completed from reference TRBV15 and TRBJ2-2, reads DAMVIQNPRYQVTQFGKPVTLSCSQTLNHNVMYWYQQKSSQAPKLLFHYYDKDFNNEADTPDNFQSRRPNTSFCFLDIRSPGLGDTAMYLCATSKGGSGTGELFFGEGSRLTVL.

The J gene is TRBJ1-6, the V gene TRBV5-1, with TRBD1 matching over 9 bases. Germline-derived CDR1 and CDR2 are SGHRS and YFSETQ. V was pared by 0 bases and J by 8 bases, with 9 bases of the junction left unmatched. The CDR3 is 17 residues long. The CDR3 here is CASSLAQGAVGDSPLHF. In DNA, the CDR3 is TGCGCCAGCAGCTTGGCACAGGGGGCTGTAGGTGATTCACCCCTCCACTTT. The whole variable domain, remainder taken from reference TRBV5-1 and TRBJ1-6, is KAGVTQTPRYLIKTRGQQVTLSCSPISGHRSVSWYQQTPGQGLQFLFEYFSETQRNKGNFPGRFSGRQFSNSRSEMNVSTLELGDSALYLCASSLAQGAVGDSPLHFGNGTRLTVT.

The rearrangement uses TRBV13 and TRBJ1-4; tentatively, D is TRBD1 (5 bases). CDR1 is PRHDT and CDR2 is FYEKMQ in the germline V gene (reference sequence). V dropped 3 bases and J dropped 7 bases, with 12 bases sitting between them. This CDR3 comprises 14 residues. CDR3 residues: CASSFGQGIEKLFF. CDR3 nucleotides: TGTGCCAGCAGCTTCGGGCAGGGAATTGAAAAACTGTTTTTT.

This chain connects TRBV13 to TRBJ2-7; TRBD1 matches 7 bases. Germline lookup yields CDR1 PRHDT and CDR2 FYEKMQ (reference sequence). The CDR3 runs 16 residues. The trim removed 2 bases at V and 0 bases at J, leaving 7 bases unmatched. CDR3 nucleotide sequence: TGTGCCAGCAGCTTAAGCCGGGACAGTTACTCCTACGAGCAGTACTTC. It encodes CASSLSRDSYSYEQYF.

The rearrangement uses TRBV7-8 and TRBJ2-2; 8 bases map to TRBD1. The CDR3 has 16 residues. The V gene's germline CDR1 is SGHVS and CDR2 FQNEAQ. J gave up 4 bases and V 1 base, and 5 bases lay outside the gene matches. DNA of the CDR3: TGTGCCAGCAGCTTAGGGACAGGGCCGGGCACCGGGGAGCTGTTTTTT. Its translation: CASSLGTGPGTGELFF.

In nucleotides, the CDR3 is TGTGCCTGGGCGGGCCTGAGGGCTGAGACCCAGTACTTC. Amino acid sequence: CAWAGLRAETQYF. The V and J genes are TRBV30 and TRBJ2-5; the D gene is possibly TRBD2 (5 bases). Per the germline V gene, CDR1 is GTSNPN and CDR2 is SVGIG (reference sequence). The CDR3 has 13 residues. V dropped 5 bases and J dropped 5 bases, with 15 bases sitting between them.

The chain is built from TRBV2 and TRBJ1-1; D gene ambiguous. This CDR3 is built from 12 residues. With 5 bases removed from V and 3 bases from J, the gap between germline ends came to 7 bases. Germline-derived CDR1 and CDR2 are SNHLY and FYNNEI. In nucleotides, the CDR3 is TGTGCCAGCAGTTTAAGCTACACTGAAGCTTTCTTT. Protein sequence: CASSLSYTEAFF.

CDR3 in amino acids: CAISEQGLWDTEAFF. CDR3 coding DNA: TGTGCCATCAGTGAACAGGGGTTGTGGGACACTGAAGCTTTCTTT. The chain links TRBV10-3 to TRBJ1-1; 7 bases are shared with TRBD1. The CDR3 consists of 15 residues. The trim removed 3 bases at V and 3 bases at J, leaving 7 bases unmatched. The germline CDR1 and CDR2 sequences are ENHRY and SYGVKD.